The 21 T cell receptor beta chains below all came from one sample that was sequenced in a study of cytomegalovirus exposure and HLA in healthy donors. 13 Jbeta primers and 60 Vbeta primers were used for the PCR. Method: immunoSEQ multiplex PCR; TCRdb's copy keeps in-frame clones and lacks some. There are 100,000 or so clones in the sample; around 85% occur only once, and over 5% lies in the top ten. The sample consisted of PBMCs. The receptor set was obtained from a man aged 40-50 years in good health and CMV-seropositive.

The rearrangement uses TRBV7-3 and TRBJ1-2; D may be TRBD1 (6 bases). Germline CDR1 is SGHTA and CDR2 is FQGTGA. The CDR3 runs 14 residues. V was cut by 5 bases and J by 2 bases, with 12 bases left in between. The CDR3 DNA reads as TGTGCCAGCAGCCCTTCCGGGACAAACTATGGCTACACCTTC. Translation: CASSPSGTNYGYTF.

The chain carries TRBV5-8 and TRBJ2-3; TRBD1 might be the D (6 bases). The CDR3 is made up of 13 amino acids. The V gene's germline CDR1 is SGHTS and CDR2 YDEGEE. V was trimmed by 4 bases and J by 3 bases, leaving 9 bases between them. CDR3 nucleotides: TGTGCCAGCAGCGCAACAGGGACAGATACGCAGTATTTT. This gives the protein CASSATGTDTQYF.

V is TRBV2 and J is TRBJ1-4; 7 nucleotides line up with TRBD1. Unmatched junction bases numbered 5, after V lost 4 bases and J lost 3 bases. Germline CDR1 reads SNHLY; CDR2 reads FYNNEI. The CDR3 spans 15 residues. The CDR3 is CASSAQGMANEKLFF. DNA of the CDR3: TGTGCCAGCAGTGCACAGGGGATGGCTAATGAAAAACTGTTTTTT.

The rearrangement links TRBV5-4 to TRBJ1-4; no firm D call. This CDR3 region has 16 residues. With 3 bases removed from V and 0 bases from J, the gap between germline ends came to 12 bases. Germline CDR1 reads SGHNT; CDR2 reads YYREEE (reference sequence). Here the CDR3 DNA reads TGTGCCAGCAGCTCGGGCGCGGGCGCAACTAATGAAAAACTGTTTTTT. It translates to CASSSGAGATNEKLFF.

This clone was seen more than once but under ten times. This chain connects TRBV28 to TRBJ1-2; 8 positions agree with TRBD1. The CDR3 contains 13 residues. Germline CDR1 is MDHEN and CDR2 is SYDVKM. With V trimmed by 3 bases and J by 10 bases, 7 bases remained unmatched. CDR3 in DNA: TGTGCCAGCAGTTTGCAGGGGGCGCGTCTCTACACCTTC. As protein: CASSLQGARLYTF.

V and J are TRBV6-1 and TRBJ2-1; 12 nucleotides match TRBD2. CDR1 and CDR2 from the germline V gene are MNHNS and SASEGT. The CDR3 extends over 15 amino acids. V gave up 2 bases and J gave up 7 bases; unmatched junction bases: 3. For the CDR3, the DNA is TGTGCCAGCAGTGAAAGTCTAGCGGGGGGGAATGAGCAGTTCTTC. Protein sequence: CASSESLAGGNEQFF.

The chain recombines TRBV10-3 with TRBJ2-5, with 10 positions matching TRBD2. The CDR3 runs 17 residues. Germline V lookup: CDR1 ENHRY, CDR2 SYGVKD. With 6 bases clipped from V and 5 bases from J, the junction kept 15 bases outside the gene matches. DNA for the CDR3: TGTGCCATCAGGGGAGCTAGCGGGGGCCCTCGGGGGGAGACCCAGTACTTC. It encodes CAIRGASGGPRGETQYF.

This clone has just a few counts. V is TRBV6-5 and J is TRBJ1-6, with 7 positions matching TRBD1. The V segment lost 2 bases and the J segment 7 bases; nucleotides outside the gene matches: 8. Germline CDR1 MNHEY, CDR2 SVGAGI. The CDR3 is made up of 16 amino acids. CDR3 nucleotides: TGTGCCAGCAGTTACATCCCGGGACAGAAAAATTCACCCCTCCACTTT. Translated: CASSYIPGQKNSPLHF.

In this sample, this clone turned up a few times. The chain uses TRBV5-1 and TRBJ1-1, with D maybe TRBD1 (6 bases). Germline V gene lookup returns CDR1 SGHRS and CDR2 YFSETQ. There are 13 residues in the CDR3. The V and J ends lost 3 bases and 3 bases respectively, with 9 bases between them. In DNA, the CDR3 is TGCGCCAGCAGCTCAGGGGAACACACTGAAGCTTTCTTT. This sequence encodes CASSSGEHTEAFF.

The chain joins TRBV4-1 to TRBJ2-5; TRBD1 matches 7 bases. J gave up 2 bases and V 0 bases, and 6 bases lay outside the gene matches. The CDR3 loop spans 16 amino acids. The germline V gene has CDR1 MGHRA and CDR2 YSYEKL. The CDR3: CASSQDPWTGQETQYF. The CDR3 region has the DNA TGCGCCAGCAGCCAAGATCCTTGGACAGGACAAGAGACCCAGTACTTC.

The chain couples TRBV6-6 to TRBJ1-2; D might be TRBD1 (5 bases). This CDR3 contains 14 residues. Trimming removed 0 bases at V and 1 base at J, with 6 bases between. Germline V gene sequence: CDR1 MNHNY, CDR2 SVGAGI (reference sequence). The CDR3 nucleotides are TGTGCCAGCAGTTACTCGGACAATAACTATGGCTACACCTTC. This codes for CASSYSDNNYGYTF.

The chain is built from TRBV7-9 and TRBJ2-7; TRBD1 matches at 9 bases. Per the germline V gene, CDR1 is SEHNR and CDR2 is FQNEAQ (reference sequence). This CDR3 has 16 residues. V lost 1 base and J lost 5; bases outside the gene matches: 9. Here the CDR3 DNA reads TGTGCCAGCAGCTTAGGGGGGACAGGGAGTTCCCACGAGCAGTACTTC. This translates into CASSLGGTGSSHEQYF.

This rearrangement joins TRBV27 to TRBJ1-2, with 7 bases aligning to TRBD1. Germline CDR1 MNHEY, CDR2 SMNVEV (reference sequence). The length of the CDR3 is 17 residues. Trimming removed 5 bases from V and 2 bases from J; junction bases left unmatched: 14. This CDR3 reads CASSMVGQVGANYGYTF. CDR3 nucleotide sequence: TGTGCCAGCAGTATGGTAGGACAGGTGGGCGCCAACTATGGCTACACCTTC.

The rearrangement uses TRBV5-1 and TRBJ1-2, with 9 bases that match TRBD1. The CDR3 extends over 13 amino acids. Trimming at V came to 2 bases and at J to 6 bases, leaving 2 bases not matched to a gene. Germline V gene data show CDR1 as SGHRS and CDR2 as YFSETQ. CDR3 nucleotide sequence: TGCGCCAGCAGCTTAGGGACAGGGAATGGCTACACCTTC. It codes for CASSLGTGNGYTF.

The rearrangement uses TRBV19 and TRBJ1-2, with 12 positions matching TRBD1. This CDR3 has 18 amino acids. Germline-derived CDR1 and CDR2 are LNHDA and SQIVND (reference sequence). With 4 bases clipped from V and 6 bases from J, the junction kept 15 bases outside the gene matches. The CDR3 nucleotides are TGTGCCAGTAGTAAGCCCGTACGGGACAGGGGGCTATTGAATGGCTACACCTTC. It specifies CASSKPVRDRGLLNGYTF.

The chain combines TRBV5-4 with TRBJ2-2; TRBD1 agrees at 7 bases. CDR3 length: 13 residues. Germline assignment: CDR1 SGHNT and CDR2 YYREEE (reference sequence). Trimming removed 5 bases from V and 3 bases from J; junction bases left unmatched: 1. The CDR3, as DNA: TGTGCCAGCAGAACAGGGGACACCGGGGAGCTGTTTTTT. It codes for CASRTGDTGELFF.

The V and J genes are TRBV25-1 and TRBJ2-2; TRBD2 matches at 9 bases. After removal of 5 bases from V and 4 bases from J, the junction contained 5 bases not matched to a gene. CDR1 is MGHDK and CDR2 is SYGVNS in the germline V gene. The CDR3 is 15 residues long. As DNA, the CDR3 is TGTGCCAGCAGTCGGGCGGGGGGGCCCACCGGGGAGCTGTTTTTT. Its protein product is CASSRAGGPTGELFF. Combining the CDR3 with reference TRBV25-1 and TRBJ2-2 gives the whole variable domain EADIYQTPRYLVIGTGKKITLECSQTMGHDKMYWYQQDPGMELHLIHYSYGVNSTEKGDLSSESTVSRIRTEHFPLTLESARPSHTSQYLCASSRAGGPTGELFFGEGSRLTVL.

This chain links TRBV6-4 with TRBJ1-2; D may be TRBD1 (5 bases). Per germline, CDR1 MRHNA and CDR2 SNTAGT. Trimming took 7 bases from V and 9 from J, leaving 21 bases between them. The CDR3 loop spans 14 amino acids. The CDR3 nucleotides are TGTGCCAGCACGGGAGGTTCCGCAGGGTGGTGCTACACCTTC. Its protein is CASTGGSAGWCYTF.

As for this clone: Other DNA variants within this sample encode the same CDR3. The CDR3 nucleotides are TGCAGTGCTAGAGACAGCTATGGCTACACCTTC. Translating it yields CSARDSYGYTF. J is TRBJ1-2 and V is TRBV20-1; D ambiguous. The CDR3 has 11 amino acids. The germline V gene encodes CDR1 DFQATT and CDR2 SNEGSKA (reference sequence). The ends were cut back, 0 bases at V and 4 bases at J, with 3 bases in the middle.

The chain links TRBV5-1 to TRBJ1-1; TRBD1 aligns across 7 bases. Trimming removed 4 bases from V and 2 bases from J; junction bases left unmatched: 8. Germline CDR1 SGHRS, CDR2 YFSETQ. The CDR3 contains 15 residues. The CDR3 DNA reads TGCGCCAGCAGCGGAAAGAACAGGGGAAACACTGAAGCTTTCTTT. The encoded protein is CASSGKNRGNTEAFF.

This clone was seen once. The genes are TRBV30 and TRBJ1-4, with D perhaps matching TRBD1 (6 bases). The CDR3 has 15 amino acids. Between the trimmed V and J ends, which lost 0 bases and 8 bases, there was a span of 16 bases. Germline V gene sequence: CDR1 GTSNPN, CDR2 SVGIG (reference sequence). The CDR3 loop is CAWSVPGGRGEKLFF. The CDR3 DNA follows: TGTGCCTGGAGTGTTCCGGGGGGGCGGGGGGAAAAACTGTTTTTT.